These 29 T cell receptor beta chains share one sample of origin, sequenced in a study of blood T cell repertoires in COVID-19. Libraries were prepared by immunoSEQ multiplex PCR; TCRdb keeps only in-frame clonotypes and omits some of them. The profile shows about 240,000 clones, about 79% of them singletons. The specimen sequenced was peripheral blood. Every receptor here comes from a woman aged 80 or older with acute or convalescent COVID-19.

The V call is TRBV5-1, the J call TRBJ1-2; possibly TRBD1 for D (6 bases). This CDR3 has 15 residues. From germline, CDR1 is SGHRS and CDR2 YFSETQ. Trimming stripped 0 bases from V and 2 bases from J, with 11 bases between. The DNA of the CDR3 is TGCGCCAGCAGCTTGGGCGGGGGGCCCAACTATGGCTACACCTTC. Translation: CASSLGGGPNYGYTF.

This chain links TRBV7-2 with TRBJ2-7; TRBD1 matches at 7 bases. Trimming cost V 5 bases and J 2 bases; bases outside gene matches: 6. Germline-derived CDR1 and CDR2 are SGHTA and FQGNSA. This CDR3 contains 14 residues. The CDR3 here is CASSIRQGPYEQYF. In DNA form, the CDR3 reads TGTGCCAGCAGCATTAGACAGGGACCCTACGAGCAGTACTTC.

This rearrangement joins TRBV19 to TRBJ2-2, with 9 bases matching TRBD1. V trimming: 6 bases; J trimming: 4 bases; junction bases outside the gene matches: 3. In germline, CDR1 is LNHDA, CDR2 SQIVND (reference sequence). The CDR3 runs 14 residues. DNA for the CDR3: TGTGCCAGTAGGGGACAGGGCGGCACCGGGGAGCTGTTTTTT. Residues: CASRGQGGTGELFF.

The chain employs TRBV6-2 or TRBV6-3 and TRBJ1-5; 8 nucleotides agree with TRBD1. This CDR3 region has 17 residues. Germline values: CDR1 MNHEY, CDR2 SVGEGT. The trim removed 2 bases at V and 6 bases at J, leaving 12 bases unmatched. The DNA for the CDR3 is TGTGCCAGCAGTTACGTTGGGCAGGGGGCGGTAAGTCAGCCCCAGCATTTT. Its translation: CASSYVGQGAVSQPQHF.

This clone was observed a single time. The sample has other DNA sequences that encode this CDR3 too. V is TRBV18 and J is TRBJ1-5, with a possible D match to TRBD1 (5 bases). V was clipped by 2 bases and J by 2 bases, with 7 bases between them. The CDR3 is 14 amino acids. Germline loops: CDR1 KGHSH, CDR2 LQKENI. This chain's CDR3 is CASSPGGGNQPQHF. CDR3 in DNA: TGTGCCAGCTCACCAGGGGGGGGCAATCAGCCCCAGCATTTT.

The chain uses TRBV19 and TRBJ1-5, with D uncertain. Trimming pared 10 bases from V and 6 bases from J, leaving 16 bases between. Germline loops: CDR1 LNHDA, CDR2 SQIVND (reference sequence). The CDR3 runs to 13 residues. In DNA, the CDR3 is TGTGCCACCGAGTCGGGGTTCGGTCAGCCCCAGCATTTT. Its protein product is CATESGFGQPQHF.

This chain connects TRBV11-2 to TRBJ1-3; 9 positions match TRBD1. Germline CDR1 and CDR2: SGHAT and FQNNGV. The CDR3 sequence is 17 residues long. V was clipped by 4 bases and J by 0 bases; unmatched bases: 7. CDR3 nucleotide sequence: TGTGCCAGCAGCTCCTGGACAGGGGTGGCCTCTGGAAACACCATATATTTT. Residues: CASSSWTGVASGNTIYF.

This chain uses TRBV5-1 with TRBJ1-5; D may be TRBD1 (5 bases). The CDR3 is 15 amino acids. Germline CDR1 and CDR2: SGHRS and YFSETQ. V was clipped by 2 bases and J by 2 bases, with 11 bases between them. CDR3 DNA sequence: TGCGCCAGCAGCTTCGAGGGGAGGGGCAATCAGCCCCAGCATTTT. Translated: CASSFEGRGNQPQHF.

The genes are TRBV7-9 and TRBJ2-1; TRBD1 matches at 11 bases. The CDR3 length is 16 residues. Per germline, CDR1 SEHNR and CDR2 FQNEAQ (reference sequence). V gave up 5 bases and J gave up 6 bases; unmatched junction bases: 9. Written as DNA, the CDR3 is TGTGCCAGCAGCCCCGGGGACAGGGGGTGGGTCAATGAGCAGTTCTTC. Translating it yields CASSPGDRGWVNEQFF.

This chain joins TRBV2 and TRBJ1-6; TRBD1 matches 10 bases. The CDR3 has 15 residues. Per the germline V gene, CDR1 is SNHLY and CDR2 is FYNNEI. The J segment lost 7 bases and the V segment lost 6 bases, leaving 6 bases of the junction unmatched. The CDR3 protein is CASSQTGGTNSPLHF. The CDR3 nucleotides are TGTGCCAGCAGCCAGACAGGGGGCACCAATTCACCCCTCCACTTT.

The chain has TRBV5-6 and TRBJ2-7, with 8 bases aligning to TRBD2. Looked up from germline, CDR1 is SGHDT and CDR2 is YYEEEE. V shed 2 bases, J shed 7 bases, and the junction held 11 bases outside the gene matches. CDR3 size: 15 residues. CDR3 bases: TGTGCCAGCAGCTTTGGTGGAGCGGGGGTGAAGGAGCAGTACTTC. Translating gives CASSFGGAGVKEQYF.

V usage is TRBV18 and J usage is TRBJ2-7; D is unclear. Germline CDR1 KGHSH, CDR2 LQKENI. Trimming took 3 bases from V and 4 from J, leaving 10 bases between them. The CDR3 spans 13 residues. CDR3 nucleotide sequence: TGTGCCAGCTCACCGGCGGCAGATTACGAGCAGTACTTC. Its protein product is CASSPAADYEQYF. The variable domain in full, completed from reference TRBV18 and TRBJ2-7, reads NAGVMQNPRHLVRRRGQEARLRCSPMKGHSHVYWYRQLPEEGLKFMVYLQKENIIDESGMPKERFSAEFPKEGPSILRIQQVVRGDSAAYFCASSPAADYEQYFGPGTRLTVT.

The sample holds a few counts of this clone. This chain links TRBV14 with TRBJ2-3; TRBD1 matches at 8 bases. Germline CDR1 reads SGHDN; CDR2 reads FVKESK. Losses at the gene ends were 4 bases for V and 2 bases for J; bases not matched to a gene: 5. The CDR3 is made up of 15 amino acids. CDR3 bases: TGTGCCAGCAGCCGATACAGGGGGGACACAGATACGCAGTATTTT. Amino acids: CASSRYRGDTDTQYF.

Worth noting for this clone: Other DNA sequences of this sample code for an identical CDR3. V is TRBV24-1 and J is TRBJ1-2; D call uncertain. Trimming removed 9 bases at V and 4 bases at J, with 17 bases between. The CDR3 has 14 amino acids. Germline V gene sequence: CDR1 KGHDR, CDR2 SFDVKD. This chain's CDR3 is CATSDRGGSYGYTF. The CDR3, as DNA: TGTGCCACCTCCGACCGGGGTGGGAGCTATGGCTACACCTTC.

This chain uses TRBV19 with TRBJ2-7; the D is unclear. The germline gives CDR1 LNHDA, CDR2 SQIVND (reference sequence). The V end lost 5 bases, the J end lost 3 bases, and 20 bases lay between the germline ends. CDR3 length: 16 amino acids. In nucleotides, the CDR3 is TGTGCCAGTAGTCGAGACGTTCGGAGTACTTACTACGAGCAGTACTTC. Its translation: CASSRDVRSTYYEQYF.

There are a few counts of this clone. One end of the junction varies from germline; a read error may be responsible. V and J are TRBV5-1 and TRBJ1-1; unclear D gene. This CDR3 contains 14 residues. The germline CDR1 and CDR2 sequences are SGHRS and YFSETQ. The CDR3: CASSLGWANTEAFF. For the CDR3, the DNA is TGCGCCAGCAGTTTGGGTTGGGCGAACACTGAAGCTTTCTTT.

The CDR3 is CASSRVEGGFYNSPLHF. In DNA form, the CDR3 reads TGTGCCAGCAGCCGCGTCGAGGGCGGATTCTATAATTCACCCCTCCACTTT. V and J are TRBV5-5 and TRBJ1-6; unclear D gene. CDR3 length: 17 residues. Germline values: CDR1 SGHKS, CDR2 YYEKEE (reference sequence). The V and J ends lost 4 bases and 3 bases respectively, with 17 bases between them.

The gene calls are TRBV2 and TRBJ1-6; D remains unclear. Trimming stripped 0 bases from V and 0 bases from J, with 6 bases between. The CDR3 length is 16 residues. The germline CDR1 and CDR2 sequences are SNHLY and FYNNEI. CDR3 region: CASSEAGSSYNSPLHF. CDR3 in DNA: TGTGCCAGCAGTGAAGCGGGCAGCTCCTATAATTCACCCCTCCACTTT.

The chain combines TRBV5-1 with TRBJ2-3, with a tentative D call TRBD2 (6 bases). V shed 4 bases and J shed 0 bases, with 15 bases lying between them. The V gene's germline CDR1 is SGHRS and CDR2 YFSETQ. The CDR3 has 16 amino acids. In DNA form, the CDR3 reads TGCGCCAGCAGCGGGCGTAGCGGAGCTAGCACAGATACGCAGTATTTT. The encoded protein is CASSGRSGASTDTQYF.

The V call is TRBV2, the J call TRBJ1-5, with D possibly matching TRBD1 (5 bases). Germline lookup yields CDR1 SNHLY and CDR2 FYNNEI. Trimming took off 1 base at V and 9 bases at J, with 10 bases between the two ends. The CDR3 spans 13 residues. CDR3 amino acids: CASSEEGDGPQHF. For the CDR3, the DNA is TGTGCCAGCAGTGAAGAAGGGGATGGGCCCCAGCATTTT.

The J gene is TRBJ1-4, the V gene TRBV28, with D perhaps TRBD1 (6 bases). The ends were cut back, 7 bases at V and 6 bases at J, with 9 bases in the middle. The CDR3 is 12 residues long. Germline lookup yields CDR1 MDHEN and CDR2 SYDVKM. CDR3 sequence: CASNSGDEKLFF. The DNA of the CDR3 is TGTGCCAGCAACTCAGGGGATGAAAAACTGTTTTTT. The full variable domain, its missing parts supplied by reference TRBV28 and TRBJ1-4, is DVKVTQSSRYLVKRTGEKVFLECVQDMDHENMFWYRQDPGLGLRLIYFSYDVKMKEKGDIPEGYSVSREKKERFSLILESASTNQTSMYLCASNSGDEKLFFGSGTQLSVL.

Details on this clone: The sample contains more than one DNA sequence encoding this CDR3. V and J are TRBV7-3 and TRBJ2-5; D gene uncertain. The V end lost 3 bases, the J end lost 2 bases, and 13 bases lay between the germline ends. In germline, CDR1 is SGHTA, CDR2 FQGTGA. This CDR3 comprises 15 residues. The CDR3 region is CASSFSGGEQETQYF. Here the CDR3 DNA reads TGTGCCAGCAGCTTCTCCGGCGGAGAACAAGAGACCCAGTACTTC.

The CDR3 here is CASSIRLGAGKNEQYF. CDR3 in DNA: TGTGCCAGTAGTATCCGATTGGGAGCGGGGAAGAACGAGCAGTACTTC. This rearrangement joins TRBV19 to TRBJ2-7, with 7 bases that match TRBD2. Germline loops: CDR1 LNHDA, CDR2 SQIVND (reference sequence). V was clipped by 3 bases and J by 5 bases; unmatched bases: 13. The CDR3 contains 16 residues. The variable domain in full, completed from reference TRBV19 and TRBJ2-7, reads DGGITQSPKYLFRKEGQNVTLSCEQNLNHDAMYWYRQDPGQGLRLIYYSQIVNDFQKGDIAEGYSVSREKKESFPLTVTSAQKNPTAFYLCASSIRLGAGKNEQYFGPGTRLTVT.

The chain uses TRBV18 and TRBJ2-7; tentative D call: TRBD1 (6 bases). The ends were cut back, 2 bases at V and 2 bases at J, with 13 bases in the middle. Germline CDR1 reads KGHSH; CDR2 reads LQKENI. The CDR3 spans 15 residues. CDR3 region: CASSPGRGDTYEQYF. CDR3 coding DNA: TGTGCCAGCTCACCAGGCAGGGGCGATACCTACGAGCAGTACTTC.

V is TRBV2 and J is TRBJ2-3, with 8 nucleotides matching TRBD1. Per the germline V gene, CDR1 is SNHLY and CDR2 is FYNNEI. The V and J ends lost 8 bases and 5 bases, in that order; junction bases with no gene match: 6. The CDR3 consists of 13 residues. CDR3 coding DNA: TGTGCCAGCGGGACAGGCGGTGGAGATACGCAGTATTTT. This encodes CASGTGGGDTQYF.

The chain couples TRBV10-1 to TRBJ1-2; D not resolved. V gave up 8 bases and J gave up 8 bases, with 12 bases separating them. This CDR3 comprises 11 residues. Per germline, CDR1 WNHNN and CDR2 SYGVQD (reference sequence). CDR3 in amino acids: CASGPGVGYTF. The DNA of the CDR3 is TGCGCCAGCGGCCCCGGGGTCGGCTACACCTTC.

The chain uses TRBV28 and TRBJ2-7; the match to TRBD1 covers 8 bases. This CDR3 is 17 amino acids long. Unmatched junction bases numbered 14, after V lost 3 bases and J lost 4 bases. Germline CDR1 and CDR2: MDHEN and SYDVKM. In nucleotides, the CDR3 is TGTGCCAGCAGTTTCTCCACCAGGACAGGGTCCGTGTACGAGCAGTACTTC. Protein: CASSFSTRTGSVYEQYF.

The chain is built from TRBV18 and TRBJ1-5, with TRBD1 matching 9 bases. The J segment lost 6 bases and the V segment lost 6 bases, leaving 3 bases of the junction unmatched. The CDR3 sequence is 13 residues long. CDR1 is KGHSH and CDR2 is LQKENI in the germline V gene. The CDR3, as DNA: TGTGCCAGCTCGGGACAGGGTAGTCAGCCCCAGCATTTT. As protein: CASSGQGSQPQHF.

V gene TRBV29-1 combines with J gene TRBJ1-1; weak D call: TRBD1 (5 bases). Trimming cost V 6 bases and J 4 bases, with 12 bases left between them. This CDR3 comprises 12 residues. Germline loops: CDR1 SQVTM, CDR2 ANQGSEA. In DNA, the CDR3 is TGCAGCGTCCTGCGGGGGGGCACTGAAGCTTTCTTT. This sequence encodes CSVLRGGTEAFF.